The rows below give T cell receptor beta chains drawn from one sample of a study of tumor-infiltrating lymphocytes in primary liver carcinoma. TCRdb independently ran MiXCR on the multiplex PCR reads; one entry per CDR3 protein. The repertoire has 310,000 or so distinct CDR3 sequences, less than 70% of them found once; the top ten carry 5% to 6.5%. Sequences were obtained from peripheral blood. The receptor source for this set is a man aged 40-55 years with primary liver carcinoma and hepatitis B virus infection. Each CDR3 is given with its conserved first and last residue. The D gene is left open where the match is weak. A row's size may be missing; if present it is once, few, many or a size class.

CDR3aa: CASTLGRTREQSF; CDR3nt: TGTGCCAGCACCCTAGGTCGCACTCGGGAGCAGTCCTTC; v_gene: TRBV11-3; j_gene: TRBJ2-1; d_gene: NA; abundance: NA; len: 13
CDR3aa: CASSGQGIFYNEQFF; CDR3nt: TGCGCCAGCAGTGGGCAGGGGATATTCTACAATGAGCAGTTCTTC; v_gene: TRBV10-2; j_gene: TRBJ2-1; d_gene: NA; abundance: NA; len: 15
CDR3aa: CASSTRTNVRETQYF; CDR3nt: TGTGCCAGCAGCACCAGGACTAACGTCCGAGAGACCCAGTACTTC; v_gene: TRBV13; j_gene: TRBJ2-5; d_gene: NA; abundance: NA; len: 15
CDR3aa: CASTSHGRANYGYTF; CDR3nt: TGTGCCAGTACCTCCCATGGCCGAGCTAACTATGGCTACACCTTC; v_gene: TRBV6-5; j_gene: TRBJ1-2; d_gene: NA; abundance: NA; len: 15
CDR3aa: CASSFPGDPGNTIYF; CDR3nt: TGCGCCAGCAGCTTCCCGGGAGACCCTGGAAACACCATATATTTT; v_gene: TRBV5-1; j_gene: TRBJ1-3; d_gene: NA; abundance: NA; len: 15
CDR3aa: CASRPHRGYTEAFF; CDR3nt: TGTGCCAGCAGACCCCACAGGGGGTACACTGAAGCTTTCTTT; v_gene: TRBV28; j_gene: TRBJ1-1; d_gene: TRBD1; abundance: few; len: 14
CDR3aa: CASSLPGRRYSETQYF; CDR3nt: TGTGCCAGCAGCTTACCGGGGCGCCGGTACTCGGAGACCCAGTACTTC; v_gene: TRBV11-1; j_gene: TRBJ2-5; d_gene: NA; abundance: few; len: 16
CDR3aa: CASSPDGIDTQYF; CDR3nt: TGTGCCAGCAGCCCCGACGGAATAGATACGCAGTATTTT; v_gene: TRBV5-4; j_gene: TRBJ2-3; d_gene: NA; abundance: few; len: 13
CDR3aa: CASSIDGYEQYF; CDR3nt: TGTGCCAGCAGTATAGATGGCTACGAGCAGTACTTC; v_gene: TRBV28; j_gene: TRBJ2-7; d_gene: NA; abundance: NA; len: 12
CDR3aa: CVSSLAGTSVYEQYF; CDR3nt: TGTGTCAGTAGCTTAGCCGGGACTAGCGTCTACGAGCAGTACTTC; v_gene: TRBV11-2; j_gene: TRBJ2-7; d_gene: TRBD2; abundance: few; len: 15
CDR3aa: CGSSLATTAVPLHF; CDR3nt: TGTGGCAGCAGCCTCGCCACGACGGCAGTACCCCTCCACTTT; v_gene: TRBV11-2; j_gene: TRBJ1-6; d_gene: NA; abundance: NA; len: 14
CDR3aa: CASRWGYTEAFF; CDR3nt: TGTGCCAGCAGATGGGGATACACTGAAGCTTTCTTT; v_gene: TRBV28; j_gene: TRBJ1-1; d_gene: NA; abundance: NA; len: 12
CDR3aa: CASSLRSDSNTETFF; CDR3nt: TGTGCCAGCAGCCTACGGAGCGACTCGAACACTGAAACTTTCTTT; v_gene: TRBV11-3; j_gene: TRBJ1-1; d_gene: NA; abundance: NA; len: 15
CDR3aa: CASSATSGGDEKLFF; CDR3nt: TGCGCCAGCAGCGCGACTTCAGGGGGCGATGAAAAACTGTTTTTT; v_gene: TRBV5-1; j_gene: TRBJ1-4; d_gene: TRBD1; abundance: few; len: 15
CDR3aa: CTSSWGGSSGERFF; CDR3nt: TGTACCAGCAGCTGGGGGGGATCAAGTGGTGAGCGGTTCTTC; v_gene: TRBV11-2; j_gene: TRBJ2-1; d_gene: TRBD2; abundance: NA; len: 14
CDR3aa: CAISGLAGGSYNEQFF; CDR3nt: TGTGCCATCAGTGGACTGGCGGGAGGCTCCTACAATGAGCAGTTCTTC; v_gene: TRBV10-3; j_gene: TRBJ2-1; d_gene: TRBD2; abundance: many; len: 16
CDR3aa: CANSSSYETASYEQYF; CDR3nt: TGTGCCAACAGCTCTTCATACGAGACAGCCTCCTACGAGCAGTACTTC; v_gene: TRBV11-2; j_gene: TRBJ2-7; d_gene: NA; abundance: NA; len: 16
CDR3aa: CASSLDGTGVDIQYF; CDR3nt: TGCGCCAGCAGCTTGGACGGGACAGGGGTCGACATTCAGTACTTC; v_gene: TRBV5-1; j_gene: TRBJ2-4; d_gene: TRBD1; abundance: few; len: 15
CDR3aa: CASTLVQANTEAFF; CDR3nt: TGTGCCAGCACTCTGGTGCAGGCGAACACTGAAGCTTTCTTT; v_gene: TRBV12-3/TRBV12-4; j_gene: TRBJ1-1; d_gene: NA; abundance: many; len: 14
CDR3aa: CSARGVYEQYF; CDR3nt: TGCAGTGCTAGAGGAGTATACGAGCAGTACTTC; v_gene: TRBV20-1; j_gene: TRBJ2-7; d_gene: NA; abundance: NA; len: 11
CDR3aa: CTSSYLNPLSRRGPEQYF; CDR3nt: TGTACCAGCAGTTACTTAAACCCGCTGTCCAGGAGAGGGCCCGAGCAGTACTTC; v_gene: TRBV6-6; j_gene: TRBJ2-7; d_gene: NA; abundance: once; len: 18
CDR3aa: CASRGQGRTGELFF; CDR3nt: TGTGCCAGCAGGGGACAGGGAAGGACCGGGGAGCTGTTTTTT; v_gene: TRBV6-2/TRBV6-3; j_gene: TRBJ2-2; d_gene: TRBD1; abundance: many; len: 14
CDR3aa: CASSLGRDTNYEQYF; CDR3nt: TGTGCCAGCAGCTTAGGACGGGACACTAACTACGAGCAGTACTTC; v_gene: TRBV11-2; j_gene: TRBJ2-7; d_gene: NA; abundance: many; len: 15
CDR3aa: CASRPTVLDLSYNEQFF; CDR3nt: TGCGCCAGCAGACCCACTGTTCTAGACCTCTCCTACAATGAGCAGTTCTTC; v_gene: TRBV4-1; j_gene: TRBJ2-1; d_gene: NA; abundance: NA; len: 17
CDR3aa: CASSLWTSVQETQYF; CDR3nt: TGTGCCAGCAGCTTATGGACGAGTGTCCAAGAGACTCAGTACTTC; v_gene: TRBV11-2; j_gene: TRBJ2-5; d_gene: NA; abundance: NA; len: 15
CDR3aa: CAWEGRDQETQYF; CDR3nt: TGTGCCTGGGAGGGGCGGGATCAAGAGACCCAGTACTTC; v_gene: TRBV30; j_gene: TRBJ2-5; d_gene: NA; abundance: NA; len: 13
CDR3aa: CASRFDRENTEAFF; CDR3nt: TGCGCCAGCAGATTTGACAGGGAGAACACTGAAGCTTTCTTT; v_gene: TRBV11-1; j_gene: TRBJ1-1; d_gene: TRBD1; abundance: NA; len: 14
CDR3aa: CASSLTAAGGSYNEQFF; CDR3nt: TGTGCCAGCAGTTTGACGGCAGCGGGAGGGTCATACAATGAGCAGTTCTTC; v_gene: TRBV28; j_gene: TRBJ2-1; d_gene: TRBD2; abundance: few; len: 17
CDR3aa: CASSDTGAYNEQFF; CDR3nt: TGTGCCAGCAGTGACACGGGGGCCTACAATGAGCAGTTCTTC; v_gene: TRBV6-1; j_gene: TRBJ2-1; d_gene: NA; abundance: many; len: 14
CDR3aa: CASSLGTGNTEAFF; CDR3nt: TGTGCCAGCAGTCTCGGGACAGGGAACACTGAAGCTTTCTTT; v_gene: TRBV5-1; j_gene: TRBJ1-1; d_gene: TRBD1; abundance: many; len: 14
CDR3aa: CASTWDRPGSGNTIYF; CDR3nt: TGCGCCAGCACCTGGGACAGGCCGGGCTCTGGAAACACCATATATTTT; v_gene: TRBV4-1; j_gene: TRBJ1-3; d_gene: TRBD1; abundance: once; len: 16
CDR3aa: CAGSLEPGDEKLFF; CDR3nt: TGCGCCGGCAGCTTGGAGCCAGGGGATGAAAAACTGTTTTTT; v_gene: TRBV5-1; j_gene: TRBJ1-4; d_gene: NA; abundance: NA; len: 14
CDR3aa: CASSLNKGEQYF; CDR3nt: TGTGCCAGCAGTTTAAATAAGGGGGAGCAGTACTTC; v_gene: TRBV6-2/TRBV6-3; j_gene: TRBJ2-7; d_gene: NA; abundance: few; len: 12
CDR3aa: CASSPRGFDRYEQYF; CDR3nt: TGTGCCAGCAGCCCCAGGGGATTCGATCGATACGAGCAGTACTTC; v_gene: TRBV5-6; j_gene: TRBJ2-7; d_gene: NA; abundance: NA; len: 15
CDR3aa: CASSFALAGGEQFF; CDR3nt: TGCGCCAGCAGCTTCGCGCTAGCGGGGGGCGAGCAGTTCTTC; v_gene: TRBV5-1; j_gene: TRBJ2-1; d_gene: TRBD2; abundance: NA; len: 14
CDR3aa: CASSLRASQETQYF; CDR3nt: TGCGCCAGCAGCTTGCGCGCTAGCCAAGAGACCCAGTACTTC; v_gene: TRBV5-1; j_gene: TRBJ2-5; d_gene: NA; abundance: NA; len: 14
CDR3aa: CASSLGGEIYEQYF; CDR3nt: TGTGCCAGCAGTTTAGGGGGTGAAATCTACGAGCAGTACTTC; v_gene: TRBV7-9; j_gene: TRBJ2-7; d_gene: NA; abundance: once; len: 14
CDR3aa: CASSRLAGYTDTQYF; CDR3nt: TGTGCCAGCAGCCGATTGGCGGGTTATACAGATACGCAGTATTTT; v_gene: TRBV5-6; j_gene: TRBJ2-3; d_gene: NA; abundance: few; len: 15
CDR3aa: CASSVGQQKTHYF; CDR3nt: TGTGCCAGCAGCGTCGGACAGCAAAAGACCCATTACTTC; v_gene: TRBV11-2; j_gene: TRBJ2-5; d_gene: NA; abundance: NA; len: 13
CDR3aa: CASRPGGGQETQYF; CDR3nt: TGTGCCAGCAGACCCGGGGGTGGGCAAGAGACCCAGTACTTC; v_gene: TRBV7-8; j_gene: TRBJ2-5; d_gene: NA; abundance: many; len: 14
CDR3aa: CASSTLIYEQYF; CDR3nt: TGTGCCAGCAGTACCCTCATCTACGAGCAGTACTTC; v_gene: TRBV28; j_gene: TRBJ2-7; d_gene: NA; abundance: NA; len: 12
CDR3aa: CASSPPRTGRLEETQYF; CDR3nt: TGTGCCAGCAGTCCCCCTAGAACCGGGAGACTCGAAGAGACCCAGTACTTC; v_gene: TRBV6-2/TRBV6-3; j_gene: TRBJ2-5; d_gene: NA; abundance: NA; len: 17
CDR3aa: CASKGFEGLAGASETRYF; CDR3nt: TGTGCCAGCAAGGGCTTTGAAGGACTAGCGGGAGCAAGCGAGACCCGGTACTTC; v_gene: TRBV6-1; j_gene: TRBJ2-5; d_gene: TRBD2; abundance: NA; len: 18
CDR3aa: CTSSLMYVSDTQYF; CDR3nt: TGTACCAGCAGCCTGATGTATGTGTCAGATACGCAGTATTTT; v_gene: TRBV12-3/TRBV12-4; j_gene: TRBJ2-3; d_gene: NA; abundance: NA; len: 14
CDR3aa: CSVRDRSYEQYF; CDR3nt: TGCAGCGTTCGAGACAGGTCCTACGAGCAGTACTTC; v_gene: TRBV29-1; j_gene: TRBJ2-7; d_gene: NA; abundance: many; len: 12